This TCR beta chain was sequenced for a study of shared clonotypes between healthy human individuals. Study background: Plates per donor: three CD4 naive, three CD4 memory, two CD8 naive, one CD8 memory. Broader study findings: A reduction in generation probabilities was seen for non-shared clonotypes relative to those shared by all four donors.

Germline values: CDR1 LNHNV, CDR2 YYDKDF (reference sequence). The CDR3 loop spans 14 amino acids. Trimming took 6 bases from V and 3 from J, leaving 13 bases between them. Per the original methods: ImmunoSEQ output lacked quality scores and full-length reads, limiting matched filtering. Method: immunoSEQ multiplex PCR; TCRdb's copy keeps in-frame clones and lacks some. The DNA gave D and trimming, while V, J and clone size come from that table. The sample yields fewer than 1.6 million clones, about 98.5% seen once. Points on this clone: Its matching antigen is unknown.

The V and J genes are TRBV15 and TRBJ2-3, with D possibly called TRBD1 or TRBD2 (5 bases each). This clonotype originated in a man in his thirties or forties in good health. Input material: naive CD4+ T cells sorted from blood. As to subset: CD45RA+ positively selected. The DNA of the CDR3 is TGTGCCACCAGAAGGGACCTCGGGACAGATACGCAGTATTTT. This gives the protein CATRRDLGTDTQYF.